This T cell receptor beta chain originates from a study of cytomegalovirus exposure and HLA in healthy donors. Study details: An earlier analysis found fewer than 140 million unique TCR beta sequences from about 190 million T cells.

The PCR contained 60 Vbeta and 13 Jbeta primers. Measured with immunoSEQ multiplex PCR; TCRdb has only the in-frame clones, and not every one. The sample carries some 150,000 clones, about four fifths recorded once. This CDR3 has 14 amino acids. CDR1 is PRHDT, CDR2 FYEKMQ, per germline (reference sequence). V lost 3 bases to trimming and J lost 0 bases, with 8 bases between them. This clone was counted between two and nine times. The antigen is not known. Whole-study results and caveats: Most CMV-associated TCR beta chains appeared HLA-restricted in a later analysis.

The TCR comes from a woman in her thirties or forties in good health and CMV-seronegative. The chain employs TRBV13 and TRBJ1-1, with unresolved D. Input material: PBMCs. CDR3 bases: TGTGCCAGCAGCTTTACCGGGTTGAACACTGAAGCTTTCTTT. Translated, it gives CASSFTGLNTEAFF.